The clone carrying this T cell receptor beta chain has only a few counts. The entry originates in a study of blood T cell repertoires in COVID-19. Germline loops: CDR1 MNHEY, CDR2 SVGEGT. The CDR3 is 18 residues long. Trimming removed 1 base at V and 3 bases at J, with 18 bases between. Measured with immunoSEQ multiplex PCR; TCRdb has only the in-frame clones, and not every one. The table lists about 120,000 clones, about four fifths of them singletons. Sequencing was done on a sample of peripheral blood. The sequence was obtained from a woman in her sixties or seventies with acute or convalescent COVID-19. The chain carries TRBV6-2 or TRBV6-3 and TRBJ2-2; a possible D gene is TRBD2 (5 bases). The CDR3 nucleotides read TGTGCCAGCAGTTACTACTCTCGGGTCAGAGGGTACACCGGGGAGCTGTTTTTT. Protein product: CASSYYSRVRGYTGELFF.